The rows below give T cell receptor beta chains drawn from one sample of a study of cytomegalovirus exposure and HLA in healthy donors. Data came from immunoSEQ multiplex PCR; TCRdb stores just in-frame clones and leaves some out. Of around 150,000 clones in the sample, about four fifths were seen once. The sequencing sample was made of PBMCs. The receptor set was obtained from a man under 40 in good health and CMV-seronegative. CDR3s include the opening cysteine and the closing phenylalanine or tryptophan. A D gene is named only where the DNA matches it firmly. Clone size, where shown, is once, few, many, or a class for clones that have expanded.

d_gene | j_gene | v_gene | abundance | CDR3aa | CDR3nt
TRBD1 | TRBJ1-1 | TRBV19 | few | CASSLTGGRDEAFF | TGTGCCAGTAGTTTGACAGGGGGGAGGGATGAAGCTTTCTTT
NA | TRBJ2-7 | TRBV7-8 | NA | CASSLAGGTQRGYEQYF | TGTGCCAGCAGCTTAGCGGGCGGGACTCAACGGGGCTACGAGCAGTACTTC
NA | TRBJ2-7 | TRBV5-8 | NA | CASSLTGQRSRNWLYEQYF | TGTGCCAGCAGCTTGACTGGACAGCGATCTAGGAACTGGTTATACGAGCAGTACTTC
TRBD1 | TRBJ2-7 | TRBV27 | NA | CASSFLQGSEQYF | TGTGCCAGCAGTTTTTTACAGGGGTCCGAGCAGTACTTC
TRBD1 | TRBJ1-1 | TRBV5-6 | NA | CASSRGQLNTEAFF | TGTGCCAGCAGCAGGGGACAGCTCAACACTGAAGCTTTCTTT
NA | TRBJ1-5 | TRBV6-6 | NA | CASRDTSNQPQHF | TGTGCCAGCAGGGACACGAGCAATCAGCCCCAGCATTTT
NA | TRBJ1-1 | TRBV28 | NA | CASSPPGHRNTEAFF | TGTGCCAGCAGCCCGCCGGGACATCGGAACACTGAAGCTTTCTTT
TRBD1 | TRBJ2-3 | TRBV28 | NA | CASIGQGTDTQYF | TGTGCCAGCATAGGACAGGGCACAGATACGCAGTATTTT
TRBD2 | TRBJ2-7 | TRBV25-1 | few | CASSEMGGVREQYF | TGTGCCAGCAGTGAAATGGGGGGGGTCAGGGAGCAGTACTTC
TRBD2 | TRBJ2-7 | TRBV28 | NA | CASNMGGLAGAYEQYF | TGTGCCAGCAATATGGGGGGGTTAGCGGGAGCTTACGAGCAGTACTTC
NA | TRBJ2-3 | TRBV6-1 | NA | CASIRDRIGTDTQYF | TGTGCCAGCATCCGAGACAGGATTGGCACAGATACGCAGTATTTT
NA | TRBJ2-1 | TRBV6-1 | NA | CASIGGAGANNEQFF | TGTGCCAGCATCGGCGGGGCGGGGGCGAACAATGAGCAGTTCTTC
NA | TRBJ1-1 | TRBV7-6 | NA | CASSPALGGNTEAFF | TGTGCCAGCAGCCCAGCACTGGGAGGGAACACTGAAGCTTTCTTT
TRBD2 | TRBJ2-7 | TRBV5-1 | NA | CASSFGNLAGVQEQYF | TGCGCCAGCAGCTTTGGGAACCTAGCGGGAGTTCAAGAGCAGTACTTC
NA | TRBJ2-7 | TRBV27 | NA | CASSPVRPYEQYF | TGTGCCAGCAGTCCGGTCAGGCCCTACGAGCAGTACTTC
TRBD1 | TRBJ1-4 | TRBV5-1 | NA | CASRGTGTGAEKLFF | TGCGCCAGCAGGGGGACCGGGACAGGGGCTGAAAAACTGTTTTTT
NA | TRBJ2-4 | TRBV15 | NA | CATSRGGEARGKNIQYF | TGTGCCACCAGCAGAGGGGGGGAGGCTAGGGGCAAAAACATTCAGTACTTC
TRBD2 | TRBJ2-1 | TRBV4-1 | NA | CASSRGLVSYNEQFF | TGCGCCAGCAGCCGAGGACTAGTCTCCTACAATGAGCAGTTCTTC
TRBD1 | TRBJ1-1 | TRBV6-5 | NA | CASSYSPGGTEAFF | TGTGCCAGCAGTTACTCGCCAGGGGGCACTGAAGCTTTCTTT
NA | TRBJ2-7 | TRBV29-1 | NA | CSVVPPQGTSYEQYF | TGCAGCGTTGTTCCCCCACAGGGTACCAGCTACGAGCAGTACTTC
TRBD1 | TRBJ2-1 | TRBV29-1 | NA | CSVEQDRSNEQFF | TGCAGCGTTGAACAGGACAGGAGCAATGAGCAGTTCTTC
TRBD1 | TRBJ2-5 | TRBV6-6 | NA | CASSYMPGGPEETQYF | TGTGCCAGCAGTTACATGCCAGGGGGCCCGGAAGAGACCCAGTACTTC
TRBD2 | TRBJ2-1 | TRBV2 | NA | CASSGLAGERYNEQFF | TGTGCCAGCAGTGGACTAGCGGGAGAGAGGTACAATGAGCAGTTCTTC
NA | TRBJ1-1 | TRBV5-8 | few | CASSLPLGQRF | TGTGCCAGCAGCTTGCCACTGGGCCAGAGATTT
NA | TRBJ1-6 | TRBV28 | few | CASSFAGRFNSPLHF | TGTGCCAGCAGTTTTGCGGGGCGCTTTAATTCACCCCTCCACTTT
TRBD1 | TRBJ1-1 | TRBV6-1 | NA | CASSAWTGKGTEAFF | TGTGCCAGCAGTGCCTGGACAGGGAAGGGCACTGAAGCTTTCTTT
NA | TRBJ1-5 | TRBV6-5 | NA | CASSFGHQDQPQHF | TGTGCCAGCAGTTTCGGACACCAGGATCAGCCCCAGCATTTT
NA | TRBJ1-5 | TRBV29-1 | NA | CSVATGLGQPQHF | TGCAGCGTGGCCACAGGGCTCGGTCAGCCCCAGCATTTT
NA | TRBJ1-1 | TRBV18 | few | CASSLQNTEAFF | TGTGCCAGCTCACTACAGAACACTGAAGCTTTCTTT
TRBD2 | TRBJ2-5 | TRBV4-1 | NA | CASSPTSGGPETQYF | TGCGCCAGCAGCCCGACTAGCGGGGGTCCGGAGACCCAGTACTTC
TRBD1 | TRBJ2-7 | TRBV18 | few | CASSPVDRAASYEQYF | TGTGCCAGCTCACCGGTGGACAGGGCTGCCTCCTACGAGCAGTACTTC